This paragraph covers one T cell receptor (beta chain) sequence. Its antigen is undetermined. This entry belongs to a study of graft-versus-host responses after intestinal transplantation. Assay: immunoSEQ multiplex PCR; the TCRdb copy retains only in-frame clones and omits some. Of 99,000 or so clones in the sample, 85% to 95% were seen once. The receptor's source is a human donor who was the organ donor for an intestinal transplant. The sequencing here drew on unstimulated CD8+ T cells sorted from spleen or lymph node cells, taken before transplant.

The DNA for the CDR3 is TGTGCCAGCTCACGAACCGGGACTAGCGGGGGTGTTTGGGACAATGAGCAGTTCTTC. Its translation is CASSRTGTSGGVWDNEQFF. This chain connects TRBV18 to TRBJ2-1; 14 positions match TRBD2. Per germline, CDR1 KGHSH and CDR2 LQKENI. The CDR3 runs to 19 residues. The V segment lost 4 bases and the J segment 5 bases; nucleotides outside the gene matches: 13.